What follows are 32 T cell receptor beta chains derived from one specimen sequenced in a study of T cells in Graves' hyperthyroidism and ophthalmopathy. Amplification yielded TCR beta CDR3 regions, with RNA transcripts as the source. HTBI primers were the set used in a first-round RT-PCR of the TCR CDR3. In TCRdb, the multiplex PCR reads were re-called with MiXCR into one record per CDR3 protein. Here the sample spans roughly 510,000 distinct CDR3 sequences, less than 25% being singletons. Sequenced: blood. The source of these receptors is a man younger than 35 with Graves' hyperthyroidism.

This clonotype has ten or more counts. This sequence joins TRBV20-1 and TRBJ2-5; a weak D match, TRBD2 (5 bases). Germline V gene lookup returns CDR1 DFQATT and CDR2 SNEGSKA (reference sequence). V lost 5 bases, J lost 4 bases, and 14 bases lay in between. The CDR3 length is 13 residues. The CDR3 DNA sequence: TGCAGTGCTTACCCTAGAGGGTCAGAGACCCAGTACTTC. It is translated as CSAYPRGSETQYF.

There are many counts of this clonotype. The chain links TRBV29-1 to TRBJ1-2; no reliable D call. The V end lost 4 bases, the J end lost 3 bases, and 12 bases lay between the germline ends. This CDR3 spans 13 amino acids. Per the germline V gene, CDR1 is SQVTM and CDR2 is ANQGSEA. The chain's CDR3 is CSVAVGGDYGYTF. In DNA form, the CDR3 reads TGCAGCGTTGCTGTGGGTGGGGACTATGGCTACACCTTC.

The rearrangement joins TRBV9 to TRBJ2-2; a possible D gene is TRBD1 (6 bases). The CDR3 totals 16 residues. The germline V gene has CDR1 SGDLS and CDR2 YYNGEE. Trimming took off 4 bases at V and 0 bases at J, with 13 bases between the two ends. The CDR3 bases are TGTGCCAGCAGCTTCACGGACAGTTCGAACACCGGGGAGCTGTTTTTT. Amino acids: CASSFTDSSNTGELFF.

Ten or more counts support this clonotype. The chain combines TRBV6-5 with TRBJ1-2; 10 nucleotides line up with TRBD1. Germline lookup yields CDR1 MNHEY and CDR2 SVGAGI. This CDR3 is built from 17 residues. V lost 2 bases and J lost 2; bases outside the gene matches: 8. CDR3 region: CASSYTPPGQGNYGYTF. In DNA form, the CDR3 reads TGTGCCAGCAGTTACACCCCGCCGGGACAGGGGAACTATGGCTACACCTTC.

This clonotype occurred many times. This sequence joins TRBV14 and TRBJ2-7; D ambiguous. V was shortened by 0 bases and J by 5 bases, with 5 bases between the two germline ends. Germline V gene data show CDR1 as SGHDN and CDR2 as FVKESK. This CDR3 region has 12 residues. CDR3 nucleotide sequence: TGTGCCAGCAGCCAAGATTGGGACGAGCAGTACTTC. This gives the protein CASSQDWDEQYF.

This clonotype was found many times. The genes are TRBV6-5 and TRBJ2-7; 7 positions agree with TRBD1. The length of the CDR3 is 11 residues. J gave up 9 bases and V 6 bases, and 5 bases lay outside the gene matches. In germline, CDR1 is MNHEY, CDR2 SVGAGI. The CDR3 sequence: CASRGQVGQYF. The CDR3 DNA reads TGTGCCAGCAGAGGACAGGTGGGGCAGTACTTC.

Many counts were recorded for this clonotype. This rearrangement joins TRBV28 to TRBJ1-1; D is perhaps TRBD1 (6 bases). The germline V gene encodes CDR1 MDHEN and CDR2 SYDVKM. V was pared by 8 bases and J by 6 bases, with 10 bases between. This CDR3 has 11 residues. This CDR3 reads CASLRGAEAFF. The CDR3 DNA is TGTGCCAGCCTCAGGGGCGCTGAAGCTTTCTTT.

This clonotype was seen at least ten times. V usage is TRBV12-3 or TRBV12-4 and J usage is TRBJ2-7; TRBD1 matches 7 bases. The V and J ends lost 5 bases and 1 base, in that order; junction bases with no gene match: 5. The CDR3 has 14 amino acids. CDR3 nucleotides: TGTGCCAGCAGTCGACAGGGTCTATCCTACGAGCAGTACTTC. This translates into CASSRQGLSYEQYF.

This clonotype showed up many times. The rearrangement links TRBV12-3 or TRBV12-4 to TRBJ1-5; 8 bases match TRBD1. J lost 3 bases, V lost 1 base, and 5 bases had no gene match. CDR3 length equals 16 residues. CDR3 coding DNA: TGTGCCAGCAGTTTAGGGCAGGGGGCCGACAATCAGCCCCAGCATTTT. Translation: CASSLGQGADNQPQHF.

Written as DNA, the CDR3 is TGTGCCAGTAGTACCCAGAGGGACACTGAAGCTTTCTTT. Translated, it gives CASSTQRDTEAFF. This chain joins TRBV19 and TRBJ1-1; D is unclear. Germline CDR1 and CDR2: LNHDA and SQIVND (reference sequence). This CDR3 is 13 amino acids long. The V gene lost 4 bases and the J gene lost 3 bases, with 9 bases spanning the gap. Together with reference TRBV19 and TRBJ1-1, the CDR3 gives the full variable domain: DGGITQSPKYLFRKEGQNVTLSCEQNLNHDAMYWYRQDPGQGLRLIYYSQIVNDFQKGDIAEGYSVSREKKESFPLTVTSAQKNPTAFYLCASSTQRDTEAFFGQGTRLTVV.

The table lists this clonotype with many counts. The chain has TRBV2 and TRBJ1-5; maybe TRBD1 (6 bases). The CDR3 spans 15 residues. Trimming left V 7 bases short and J 1 base short, with 14 bases between. Germline values: CDR1 SNHLY, CDR2 FYNNEI. The CDR3 region is CASNYLGASNQPQHF. CDR3 bases: TGTGCCAGCAATTACCTGGGGGCAAGCAATCAGCCCCAGCATTTT.

This clonotype occurred many times. The chain has TRBV6-5 and TRBJ1-2; D gene unclear. Looked up from germline, CDR1 is MNHEY and CDR2 is SVGAGI. The CDR3 covers 13 residues. Trimming took off 2 bases at V and 2 bases at J, with 6 bases between the two ends. CDR3 DNA sequence: TGTGCCAGCAGTTACCCTTCGAACTATGGCTACACCTTC. Translated, it gives CASSYPSNYGYTF.

V is TRBV3-1 and J is TRBJ1-1; D is ambiguous. V lost 1 base to trimming and J lost 3 bases, with 6 bases between them. Per the germline V gene, CDR1 is LGHDT and CDR2 is YNNKEL (reference sequence). The CDR3 is made up of 13 amino acids. The CDR3 protein is CASSQGPYTEAFF. In nucleotides, the CDR3 is TGTGCCAGCAGCCAAGGTCCCTACACTGAAGCTTTCTTT.

In this sample, this clonotype turned up many times. The chain couples TRBV10-2 to TRBJ2-2, with 7 bases matching TRBD2. The V segment lost 6 bases and the J segment 6 bases; nucleotides outside the gene matches: 4. CDR3 length: 13 residues. CDR1 and CDR2 (germline): WSHSY, SAAADI. CDR3 bases: TGCGCCAGCAGCGCACTAGCGTCCGGGGAGCTGTTTTTT. This gives the protein CASSALASGELFF.

The rearrangement links TRBV6-5 to TRBJ1-2, with TRBD1 as a possible D gene (5 bases). The germline gives CDR1 MNHEY, CDR2 SVGAGI. This CDR3 contains 14 residues. Trimming removed 0 bases at V and 8 bases at J, with 13 bases between. The CDR3 spells CASSYSPGMGGYTF. For the CDR3, the DNA is TGTGCCAGCAGTTACTCCCCAGGGATGGGCGGCTACACCTTC.

This clonotype was recorded many times. The chain couples TRBV12-3 or TRBV12-4 to TRBJ2-7; 7 bases line up with TRBD1. Trimming cost V 2 bases and J 4 bases; bases outside gene matches: 8. The CDR3 sequence is 15 residues long. The CDR3 sequence is CASSLSHRGWYEQYF. DNA of the CDR3: TGTGCCAGCAGTTTAAGTCACAGGGGCTGGTACGAGCAGTACTTC.

In this sample, this clonotype turned up many times. The chain links TRBV7-8 to TRBJ2-7; D ambiguous. V shed 5 bases and J shed 3 bases, with 17 bases lying between them. Germline values: CDR1 SGHVS, CDR2 FQNEAQ. This CDR3 region has 15 residues. The CDR3 region is CASSPTRTEDYEQYF. The CDR3 nucleotides are TGTGCCAGCAGCCCCACCAGGACCGAGGACTACGAGCAGTACTTC.

This clonotype was counted between two and nine times. A read error may explain this, as a much larger clone is one base away. This rearrangement joins TRBV6-1 to TRBJ2-7; 9 bases line up with TRBD1. The V gene end was trimmed by 4 bases and the J gene end by 4 bases; junction bases not matched to a gene: 2. Germline CDR1 MNHNS, CDR2 SASEGT. CDR3 length equals 13 residues. The CDR3 DNA reads TGTGCCAGCAGTGTGACAGGGGGGTACGAGCAGTACTTC. Translated, it gives CASSVTGGYEQYF.

This clonotype was observed many times. The chain recombines TRBV7-9 with TRBJ2-7, with TRBD1 as a possible D gene (5 bases). V was pared by 3 bases and J by 6 bases, with 6 bases between. The CDR3 has 11 amino acids. Germline V gene lookup returns CDR1 SEHNR and CDR2 FQNEAQ (reference sequence). Here the CDR3 DNA reads TGTGCCAGCAGCTTCAGGGTCGAGCAGTACTTC. This translates into CASSFRVEQYF.

This clonotype was detected many times. The chain combines TRBV6-5 with TRBJ1-1; 8 bases match TRBD1. Germline V gene lookup returns CDR1 MNHEY and CDR2 SVGAGI. CDR3 length: 15 residues. J gave up 1 base and V 4 bases, and 5 bases lay outside the gene matches. The CDR3 region is CASSWSGQENTEAFF. The CDR3 DNA follows: TGTGCCAGCAGTTGGTCGGGACAGGAGAACACTGAAGCTTTCTTT.

The table lists this clonotype with many counts. This chain links TRBV12-3 or TRBV12-4 with TRBJ2-3; 11 nucleotides agree with TRBD2. The CDR3 extends over 14 amino acids. With V trimmed by 6 bases and J by 5 bases, 4 bases remained unmatched. The CDR3 DNA follows: TGTGCCAGCAGGGGACTAGCGGTGCGAGATACGCAGTATTTT. Translation: CASRGLAVRDTQYF.

At least ten counts were recorded for this clonotype. The chain combines TRBV7-2 with TRBJ2-5, with D possibly TRBD2 on 5 matching bases. V lost 6 bases and J 0 bases, leaving 11 bases between the germline ends. The CDR3 consists of 14 residues. Germline CDR1 reads SGHTA; CDR2 reads FQGNSA. The CDR3 sequence: CASSLHGDQETQYF. CDR3 nucleotide sequence: TGTGCCAGCAGTCTTCACGGGGACCAAGAGACCCAGTACTTC.

This clonotype was recorded a few times. This rearrangement joins TRBV27 to TRBJ2-3, with 7 bases identical to TRBD2. Germline loops: CDR1 MNHEY, CDR2 SMNVEV (reference sequence). The CDR3 is made up of 14 amino acids. The J segment lost 4 bases and the V segment lost 7 bases, leaving 8 bases of the junction unmatched. In nucleotides, the CDR3 is TGTGCCAGCACCCCGGGACTACAGCCAGATACGCAGTATTTT. It specifies CASTPGLQPDTQYF.

This clonotype was seen ten or more times. The chain links TRBV15 to TRBJ1-2; D ambiguous. CDR3 length: 16 residues. V was clipped by 1 base and J by 7 bases, with 19 bases between them. Germline lookup yields CDR1 LNHNV and CDR2 YYDKDF (reference sequence). The CDR3 here is CATSRVFWVAVGGYTF. The CDR3 nucleotides are TGTGCCACCAGCAGAGTGTTTTGGGTCGCGGTCGGTGGCTACACCTTC.

The V call is TRBV20-1, the J call TRBJ1-1; D unresolved. The CDR3 runs 15 residues. Trimming cost V 2 bases and J 5 bases, with 18 bases left between them. Germline V gives CDR1 DFQATT, CDR2 SNEGSKA (reference sequence). CDR3 nucleotide sequence: TGCAGTGCTAGACCCAGGACGGCCCTGGGGACTGAAGCTTTCTTT. It is translated as CSARPRTALGTEAFF.

The CDR3 loop reads CSVADGTREQYF. DNA of the CDR3: TGCAGCGTAGCGGACGGAACAAGGGAGCAGTACTTC. The chain carries TRBV29-1 and TRBJ2-7; tentatively, D is TRBD2 (5 bases). This CDR3 is built from 12 residues. Germline V gene data show CDR1 as SQVTM and CDR2 as ANQGSEA. Trimming took 6 bases from V and 7 from J, leaving 16 bases between them.

The gene calls are TRBV3-1 and TRBJ1-2; D gene ambiguous. V was pared by 1 base and J by 7 bases, with 13 bases between. The CDR3 length is 14 residues. Germline assignment: CDR1 LGHDT and CDR2 YNNKEL (reference sequence). DNA of the CDR3: TGTGCCAGCAGCCAAGGAGACGCCTTATTTGGCTACACCTTC. Protein product: CASSQGDALFGYTF.

At least ten counts were recorded for this clonotype. The V and J genes are TRBV12-3 or TRBV12-4 and TRBJ2-7; D not certain. This CDR3 region has 12 residues. Trimming took 8 bases from V and 2 from J, leaving 10 bases between them. Here the CDR3 DNA reads TGTGCCAGCGGGAAGTCGACCTACGAGCAGTACTTC. As protein: CASGKSTYEQYF.

This clonotype was recorded at least ten times. A junction end diverges from the germline sequence, so it may reflect a read error. The chain uses TRBV7-8 and TRBJ2-4, with D uncertain. Germline V gene sequence: CDR1 SGHVS, CDR2 FQNEAQ. CDR3 length: 13 residues. CDR3 coding DNA: TGTGCCAGCAGCCCAACAGCCAAAAACATTAAGTACTTC. Residues: CASSPTAKNIKYF.

At least ten counts were recorded for this clonotype. The DNA of the CDR3 is TGCAGTGCTAGCTCCGGTCCGATTGAAGCTTTCTTT. This encodes CSASSGPIEAFF. The V call is TRBV20-1, the J call TRBJ1-1; D gene unclear. Germline-derived CDR1 and CDR2 are DFQATT and SNEGSKA (reference sequence). The CDR3 has 12 amino acids. Trimming shortened V by 3 bases and J by 7 bases, and 12 bases separated the two germline ends.

This clonotype showed up just a few times. This chain joins TRBV18 and TRBJ2-5; 7 bases map to TRBD2. Germline values: CDR1 KGHSH, CDR2 LQKENI. Trimming removed 3 bases from V and 5 bases from J; junction bases left unmatched: 12. The CDR3 loop spans 16 amino acids. CDR3 in amino acids: CASSPPGPIAGETQYF. In DNA form, the CDR3 reads TGTGCCAGCTCACCGCCCGGACCGATAGCGGGTGAGACCCAGTACTTC.

Many counts were recorded for this clonotype. J is TRBJ2-2 and V is TRBV7-9; 7 bases agree with TRBD2. The CDR3 consists of 15 residues. Germline-derived CDR1 and CDR2 are SEHNR and FQNEAQ (reference sequence). After removal of 8 bases from V and 4 bases from J, the junction contained 10 bases not matched to a gene. CDR3 DNA: TGTGCCAGCCTAAAGCGGGGAGATGGCACCGGGGAGCTGTTTTTT. It codes for CASLKRGDGTGELFF.